The next 4 T cell receptor beta chains were all read from a single sample in a study of somatic mutations in cytotoxic T cells in rheumatoid arthritis. The repertoire was sequenced with immunoSEQ multiplex PCR; TCRdb's copy has only in-frame clones and lacks some. Among 9,500 to 13,000 clones, approximately 80% were seen once, and the ten largest hold approximately 8.1%. The sample taken for sequencing was CD8+ T cells sorted from blood. Receptor source: an adult with rheumatoid arthritis.

This chain joins TRBV11-2 and TRBJ2-1, with D hard to call. CDR1 is SGHAT, CDR2 FQNNGV, per germline. V was cut by 1 base and J by 0 bases, with 16 bases left in between. The CDR3 spans 18 residues. In DNA form, the CDR3 reads TGTGCCAGCAGCTTAGGCCAGGACCTTCTGAGCTCCTACAATGAGCAGTTCTTC. This gives the protein CASSLGQDLLSSYNEQFF.

The chain recombines TRBV10-3 with TRBJ1-5; the D is unclear. V was clipped by 1 base and J by 3 bases, with 19 bases between them. The CDR3 extends over 18 amino acids. Germline CDR1 and CDR2: ENHRY and SYGVKD. For the CDR3, the DNA is TGTGCCATCAGTGAGTTCTTTGGGTCTCTCATAGACAATCAGCCCCAGCATTTT. Translated, it gives CAISEFFGSLIDNQPQHF.

The V gene is TRBV5-1, the J gene TRBJ2-5; 11 nucleotides agree with TRBD2. This CDR3 contains 19 residues. Trimming at V came to 1 base and at J to 1 base, leaving 12 bases not matched to a gene. The germline CDR1 and CDR2 sequences are SGHRS and YFSETQ. In nucleotides, the CDR3 is TGCGCCAGCAGCTTGTCCTCTGAGACTAGCGGGACATTCCAAGAGACCCAGTACTTC. It yields the protein CASSLSSETSGTFQETQYF.

The CDR3 region has the DNA TGTGCCAGCAGCGTAGAGGCGGGGGGAGGCACAGATACGCAGTATTTT. Its translation: CASSVEAGGGTDTQYF. The gene calls are TRBV9 and TRBJ2-3, with TRBD2 matching over 8 bases. Germline CDR1 and CDR2: SGDLS and YYNGEE. Losses at the gene ends were 0 bases for V and 1 base for J; bases not matched to a gene: 4. The CDR3 runs to 16 residues.